One sample yielded the 21 T cell receptor beta chains listed below, sequenced in a study of T-cell reconstitution after alpha-beta-depleted transplantation in children. This sample's TCRbeta library carried unique molecular identifier barcodes. TCRdb called the PCR reads again in MiXCR, with one record for every CDR3 protein. The sample lists some 830,000 distinct CDR3 sequences, roughly 15% occurring once. Source: PBMCs, mostly from graft donor cells, taken 360 days after TCRalphabeta/CD19-depleted stem cell transplant. These receptors originate from a male patient between 10 and 17 years old who had a stem cell transplant for acute lymphoblastic leukemia, so the T cells may come from the graft donor.

This clonotype was seen a few times. This rearrangement joins TRBV2 to TRBJ2-7; D is possibly TRBD2 (5 bases). The V end lost 4 bases, the J end lost 3 bases, and 7 bases lay between the germline ends. In germline, CDR1 is SNHLY, CDR2 FYNNEI. The CDR3 sequence is 12 residues long. The CDR3 sequence: CASSVRGYEQYF. In DNA form, the CDR3 reads TGTGCCAGCAGTGTTCGGGGCTACGAGCAGTACTTC.

This chain joins TRBV25-1 and TRBJ1-3; D is uncertain. The CDR3 has 14 residues. V was shortened by 6 bases and J by 0 bases, with 9 bases between the two germline ends. CDR1 is MGHDK and CDR2 is SYGVNS in the germline V gene. The CDR3 sequence is CASREEFSGNTIYF. The CDR3 DNA reads TGTGCCAGCAGAGAGGAATTCTCTGGAAACACCATATATTTT.

The CDR3 DNA reads TGTGCCAGCAGTCGCAGGACTACCCAAGAGACCCAGTACTTC. Residues: CASSRRTTQETQYF. The chain is built from TRBV12-3 or TRBV12-4 and TRBJ2-5; weak D call: TRBD2 (6 bases). Deletions cut 5 bases from V and 1 base from J, with 11 bases between. The CDR3 has 14 residues.

This clonotype was counted between two and nine times. The gene calls are TRBV5-1 and TRBJ2-3; 9 bases fit TRBD2. The CDR3 sequence is 17 residues long. The V gene end was trimmed by 0 bases and the J gene end by 2 bases; junction bases not matched to a gene: 7. Germline V gene lookup returns CDR1 SGHRS and CDR2 YFSETQ. CDR3 DNA sequence: TGCGCCAGCAGCTTGGCCACACTAGCGGGCCCCACAGATACGCAGTATTTT. This gives the protein CASSLATLAGPTDTQYF.

This sequence joins TRBV4-1 and TRBJ2-1; 9 bases match TRBD1. The CDR3 sequence is 14 residues long. J lost 6 bases, V lost 5 bases, and 5 bases had no gene match. Germline values: CDR1 MGHRA, CDR2 YSYEKL. The CDR3 is CASSRTTGGNEQFF. The CDR3 DNA is TGCGCCAGCAGCAGAACGACAGGGGGCAATGAGCAGTTCTTC.

This clonotype has only a few counts. This sequence joins TRBV11-3 and TRBJ2-1; D gene ambiguous. V dropped 1 base and J dropped 10 bases, with 14 bases sitting between them. The CDR3 is 14 residues long. CDR1 is SGHNT, CDR2 YENEEA, per germline. The DNA of the CDR3 is TGTGCCAGCAGCTTAGTTGACTTTGGGGAAGAGCAGTTCTTC. Translated: CASSLVDFGEEQFF.

This clonotype was seen a few times. J is TRBJ1-1 and V is TRBV5-1; D remains unclear. V lost 0 bases, J lost 1 base, and 10 bases lay in between. This CDR3 has 15 residues. Germline loops: CDR1 SGHRS, CDR2 YFSETQ. CDR3 in amino acids: CASSLAKKRNTEAFF. The CDR3 DNA follows: TGCGCCAGCAGCTTGGCCAAGAAACGGAACACTGAAGCTTTCTTT.

This clonotype came up a few times. The gene calls are TRBV4-1 and TRBJ2-7, with D tentatively TRBD2 (6 bases). The germline CDR1 and CDR2 sequences are MGHRA and YSYEKL. CDR3 length: 16 residues. V was trimmed by 3 bases and J by 4 bases, leaving 19 bases between them. The CDR3 DNA reads TGCGCCAGCAGCCAGCCCCTAGCGAGAACAGGTTACGAGCAGTACTTC. Its translation: CASSQPLARTGYEQYF.

This clonotype was picked up a small number of times. The chain joins TRBV12-3 or TRBV12-4 to TRBJ2-1; either TRBD1 or TRBD2 may fit D (5 bases each). Trimming removed 6 bases at V and 5 bases at J, with 17 bases between. The CDR3 sequence is 15 residues long. DNA for the CDR3: TGTGCCAGCAGAAACGGGCTTATGGGACACAATGAGCAGTTCTTC. Amino acids: CASRNGLMGHNEQFF.

The CDR3 DNA reads TGTGCCAGCAGCCAAGTCAGGGGGAGGGGTTACAATGAGCAGTTCTTC. Translation: CASSQVRGRGYNEQFF. The chain carries TRBV3-1 and TRBJ2-1; D tentatively reads TRBD1 or TRBD2 (7 bases each). Trimming cost V 1 base and J 4 bases, with 14 bases left between them. This CDR3 contains 16 residues. Germline CDR1 LGHDT, CDR2 YNNKEL (reference sequence).

This clonotype appeared a few times. V gene TRBV7-9 combines with J gene TRBJ2-5; D ambiguous. The V gene's germline CDR1 is SEHNR and CDR2 FQNEAQ (reference sequence). The V and J ends lost 5 bases and 8 bases respectively, with 9 bases between them. The CDR3 totals 11 residues. CDR3 in DNA: TGTGCCAGCAGCAATGACGGTACCCAGTACTTC. Translated, it gives CASSNDGTQYF. The variable domain in full, with the rest retrieved from reference TRBV7-9 and TRBJ2-5, is DTGVSQNPRHKITKRGQNVTFRCDPISEHNRLYWYRQTLGQGPEFLTYFQNEAQLEKSRLLSDRFSAERPKGSFSTLEIQRTEQGDSAMYLCASSNDGTQYFGPGTRLLVL.

Note on this clonotype: A read error is possible here, since a much larger clone lies one base away. The chain has TRBV14 and TRBJ2-1; D unclear. The germline V and J ends were trimmed by 5 bases and 9 bases, with 14 bases remaining between them. The CDR3 is 13 residues long. In germline, CDR1 is SGHDN, CDR2 FVKESK. CDR3 protein: CASSKNLFTEQFF. In nucleotides, the CDR3 is TGTGCCAGCAGCAAGAACCTATTCACTGAGCAGTTCTTC.

The table lists this clonotype with many counts. The chain links TRBV18 to TRBJ2-3; D gene ambiguous. This CDR3 contains 13 residues. Per germline, CDR1 KGHSH and CDR2 LQKENI. The V end was cut by 6 bases, the J end by 4 bases, with 11 bases between. The CDR3 region is CASSSRVADTQYF. The DNA of the CDR3 is TGTGCCAGCTCTTCAAGGGTGGCAGATACGCAGTATTTT.

V is TRBV5-1 and J is TRBJ2-7, with D possibly being TRBD1 or TRBD2 (5 bases each). Trimming pared 7 bases from V and 4 bases from J, leaving 15 bases between. Germline lookup yields CDR1 SGHRS and CDR2 YFSETQ. The CDR3 runs to 13 residues. CDR3 sequence (DNA): TGCGCCAGCCACCGAGGGGAAGGTTACGAGCAGTACTTC. Protein sequence: CASHRGEGYEQYF.

The J gene is TRBJ1-2, the V gene TRBV7-8, with D possibly TRBD1 on 5 matching bases. The V end lost 2 bases, the J end lost 0 bases, and 13 bases lay between the germline ends. The germline gives CDR1 SGHVS, CDR2 FQNEAQ. This CDR3 contains 16 residues. CDR3 in amino acids: CASSLFTGVPNYGYTF. The CDR3 nucleotides are TGTGCCAGCAGCTTATTCACAGGAGTTCCTAACTATGGCTACACCTTC.

This clonotype has at least ten counts. The CDR3 DNA sequence: TGCAGCGTTGGCCGACTAGCGCCAGAGGCAGATACGCAGTATTTT. Its protein is CSVGRLAPEADTQYF. V is TRBV29-1 and J is TRBJ2-3; 8 nucleotides align to TRBD2. Germline loops: CDR1 SQVTM, CDR2 ANQGSEA. The V gene end was trimmed by 4 bases and the J gene end by 4 bases; junction bases not matched to a gene: 10. This CDR3 has 15 amino acids.

The chain is built from TRBV11-2 and TRBJ2-7; TRBD1 agrees at 7 bases. With V trimmed by 6 bases and J by 6 bases, 8 bases remained unmatched. The germline V gene has CDR1 SGHAT and CDR2 FQNNGV. CDR3 length: 13 amino acids. CDR3 amino acids: CASRSQGSPEQYF. CDR3 bases: TGTGCCAGCAGATCACAGGGGAGCCCCGAGCAGTACTTC.

V is TRBV4-2 and J is TRBJ2-2; TRBD2 aligns across 8 bases. Per germline, CDR1 LGHNA and CDR2 YNFKEQ. The V gene end was trimmed by 2 bases and the J gene end by 0 bases; junction bases not matched to a gene: 5. The CDR3 sequence is 17 residues long. The DNA for the CDR3 is TGTGCCAGCAGCCAACATCCGGGACTAGCGAACACCGGGGAGCTGTTTTTT. Its translation is CASSQHPGLANTGELFF.

This clonotype appeared a few times. V usage is TRBV7-2 and J usage is TRBJ2-1; D unresolved. V was clipped by 2 bases and J by 12 bases, with 8 bases between them. This CDR3 spans 11 amino acids. Germline assignment: CDR1 SGHTA and CDR2 FQGNSA. The CDR3 region has the DNA TGTGCCAGCAGCTTATCCTGGGTGCAGTTCTTC. Its protein is CASSLSWVQFF.

The V gene is TRBV12-3 or TRBV12-4, the J gene TRBJ2-7; 10 bases are shared with TRBD1. This CDR3 region has 14 residues. The junction had 4 bases not matched to a gene; V was cut back by 7 bases and J by 1 base. CDR3: CASNLGQGSYEQYF. DNA for the CDR3: TGTGCCAGCAACTTGGGACAGGGGTCCTACGAGCAGTACTTC.

This clonotype came up many times. CDR3 amino acids: CASSLAPTSGSYNEQFF. The CDR3 DNA is TGCGCCAGCAGCTTAGCTCCAACTAGCGGATCCTACAATGAGCAGTTCTTC. This sequence joins TRBV5-1 and TRBJ2-1; 8 bases match TRBD2. Germline lookup yields CDR1 SGHRS and CDR2 YFSETQ. The trim removed 2 bases at V and 1 base at J, leaving 8 bases unmatched. The CDR3 consists of 17 residues.